This T cell receptor (beta chain) was identified in a study of OX40 agonist ivuxolimab in advanced cancers. Across the study: Ivuxolimab, which is an agonistic anti-OX40 (CD134) antibody, was administered to the patients. Three individuals attained partial responses, comprising one hepatocellular carcinoma case and two cutaneous melanoma cases.

TCRdb's table, derived via immunoSEQ multiplex PCR, lists solely in-frame clones and lacks some. This table has roughly 86,000 clones, around 90% appearing once. The CDR3 sequence is 16 residues long. With 8 bases removed from V and 2 bases from J, the gap between germline ends came to 20 bases. Germline loops: CDR1 WSHSY, CDR2 SAAADI. Specimen: CD4+ or CD8+ T cells sorted from blood, collected in a trial of the OX40 agonist ivuxolimab. The TCR originated in an adult with an advanced solid tumor such as melanoma, head and neck, liver or kidney cancer. V is TRBV10-2 and J is TRBJ2-3, with D unresolved. CDR3 DNA sequence: TGCGCCAGCGTCTGGGCCTCAGGCTACCTCACAGATACGCAGTATTTT. It is translated as CASVWASGYLTDTQYF.